This TCR beta chain emerged from a study of T cell responses to AZD1222 COVID-19 vaccine (dated by TCRdb to about 2021). For the study in its entirety: AZD1222 recipients whose second dose came at about 4 weeks and those whose second dose came at about 12 weeks were combined into one group, since spike-specific TCR depth and breadth did not differ between the two schedules. Trial participants were enrolled into age subgroups of 18-55, 56-69 and 70-plus years, which contained roughly 150, 30 and 60 TCR-sequenced participants, respectively. TCR sequencing was performed for more than 230 trial participants, of whom 200 to 220 were given two doses of AZD1222 and around 25 were given two doses of MenACWY control vaccine.

The sample's time point label, in plain terms: baseline before first vaccination. The vaccinee samples were drawn from two UK trials, COV001 and COV002, one of which was a single-blind randomized controlled phase 2/3 trial testing AZD1222 (ChAdOx1 nCoV-19) in healthy adults. For TCRbeta chain sequencing, PBMC samples were collected from trial participants at day 0 and at day 28 after the second dose. In regard to this clone: Its antigen remains undetermined. Nothing much larger sits one base from this clone, and base qualities are not available.

The CDR3 regions of human TCRbeta chains were subjected to immunosequencing. The original pipeline was this. Repertoire TCRs were matched against a reference library of SARS-CoV-2-specific TCRs generated with the MIRA antigen-specificity platform. Breadth was defined as the fraction of unique TCRs that were SARS-CoV-2-associated, and depth was defined as the fraction of total T cells that were SARS-CoV-2-associated. Using the MIRA data, each spike-specific TCR was mapped to the spike region that the TCR reacts to and placed in a CD4 or CD8 class. Log10-transformed breadth and depth values were compared by one-way ANOVA with Sidak's multiple comparisons tests. TCRdb mirrors the immuneACCESS table, restricted to in-frame sequences. Some clones are absent from its copies; in checked studies, under half trace to an unresolved V gene, and the reason for the others is unknown. That table supplies the V and J calls and clone size; D and trimming were determined from the DNA. The sample table holds some 80,000 clones, of which over 80% were seen once. The ten top clones hold around 6% of the sample.

CDR1 SGHRS and CDR2 YFSETQ were looked up in the germline V gene. Measured from the cysteine to the phenylalanine, the CDR3 is 16 residues long. Only the CDR3 DNA stays, 48 bases, in frame from base 1. Trimming leaves V shorter by 3 bases and J shorter by 2 bases, with the junction holding 9 bases beyond the gene matches. On the study overall, not on this receptor specifically: Participants were mostly white British and included more females than males, and it was suggested by the authors that clonal diversity may have been underestimated. Reportedly, almost half of the unique spike-specific TCRs recognized epitopes lying outside the regions that are mutated in the B.1.351 and B.1.1.7 variants. In the small 56-69-year group, the increase in depth fell short of significance, most likely because of low power. No day 14 peak-response samples were available, so repertoires were characterized only after the peak T cell response. CD4 TCRs associated with the vaccine covered the entire spike protein, and the dominant responses were in regions 160-218 and 743-854. A significant rise in spike-specific TCR breadth and depth was observed after two AZD1222 doses relative to day 0 and relative to MenACWY recipients. Only five to seven AZD1222 recipients were SARS-CoV-2 seropositive at baseline, limiting conclusions about previously exposed vaccinees.

The material was peripheral blood, obtained on day 0 of AZD1222 vaccination. The V and J genes are TRBV5-1 and TRBJ2-3, with TRBD2 identical over 7 junction bases. This clonotype was sampled from an adult in good health. The CDR3: CASSSGERGITDTQYF. The bases read TGCGCCAGCAGCTCGGGGGAGCGGGGCATCACAGATACGCAGTATTTT.